This is a list of T cell receptor beta chains from one sample in a study of blood T cell repertoires in COVID-19. The table came from immunoSEQ multiplex PCR; TCRdb's copy has only in-frame clones and leaves some out. The sample lists about 200,000 clones, around nine tenths occurring once. Sequencing input: peripheral blood. The receptors shown here come from a man in his fifties or sixties with COVID-19, enrolled during active disease. Both conserved end residues are part of each CDR3. The order of the fields is J gene, D gene, clone size, V gene, CDR3 protein, CDR3 DNA. D genes are given only for firm matches. Rows may omit the clone size; those that give it use once, few, many or a size class.

j_gene: TRBJ2-3; d_gene: NA; abundance: once; v_gene: TRBV19; CDR3aa: CASSIGQRIAFTDTQYF; CDR3nt: TGTGCCAGTAGTATTGGTCAGAGGATAGCTTTTACAGATACGCAGTATTTT
j_gene: TRBJ2-1; d_gene: TRBD2; abundance: NA; v_gene: TRBV18; CDR3aa: CASSPKREGPLYNEQFF; CDR3nt: TGTGCCAGCTCACCAAAGCGGGAGGGCCCCCTCTACAATGAGCAGTTCTTC
j_gene: TRBJ2-4; d_gene: NA; abundance: NA; v_gene: TRBV2; CDR3aa: CASRAGPLQHF; CDR3nt: TGTGCCAGCAGGGCGGGACCCCTACAACACTTC
j_gene: TRBJ2-7; d_gene: TRBD1; abundance: once; v_gene: TRBV10-3; CDR3aa: CAIRKGQDSMEQYF; CDR3nt: TGTGCCATCAGGAAGGGACAGGACTCGATGGAGCAGTACTTC
j_gene: TRBJ2-1; d_gene: NA; abundance: few; v_gene: TRBV28; CDR3aa: CASSLSGRVASWHNEQFF; CDR3nt: TGTGCCAGCAGTTTATCGGGCAGGGTGGCCAGCTGGCACAATGAGCAGTTCTTC
j_gene: TRBJ2-1; d_gene: TRBD1; abundance: NA; v_gene: TRBV6-1; CDR3aa: CASSEAGRGSNEQFF; CDR3nt: TGTGCCAGCAGTGAAGCGGGCAGGGGGTCCAATGAGCAGTTCTTC
j_gene: TRBJ1-4; d_gene: NA; abundance: NA; v_gene: TRBV19; CDR3aa: CASRRVGNEKLFF; CDR3nt: TGTGCCAGTAGGAGGGTTGGTAATGAAAAACTGTTTTTT
j_gene: TRBJ2-1; d_gene: TRBD2; abundance: NA; v_gene: TRBV27; CDR3aa: CASSLRASGSRVKFF; CDR3nt: TGTGCCAGCAGTTTGAGGGCTAGCGGGAGTCGGGTGAAGTTCTTC
j_gene: TRBJ2-7; d_gene: TRBD2; abundance: NA; v_gene: TRBV6-6; CDR3aa: CASSYASGGPYEQYF; CDR3nt: TGTGCCAGCAGTTACGCTAGCGGGGGTCCCTACGAGCAGTACTTC
j_gene: TRBJ1-4; d_gene: TRBD1; abundance: NA; v_gene: TRBV6-6; CDR3aa: CASSYGAGGVGEKLFF; CDR3nt: TGTGCCAGCAGTTACGGGGCAGGGGGAGTAGGGGAAAAACTGTTTTTT
j_gene: TRBJ1-6; d_gene: NA; abundance: NA; v_gene: TRBV12-2; CDR3aa: CASRSARAGNSPLHF; CDR3nt: TGTGCAAGTCGCAGCGCCCGGGCGGGGAATTCACCCCTCCACTTT
j_gene: TRBJ2-2; d_gene: NA; abundance: NA; v_gene: TRBV18; CDR3aa: CASSMGGPNTGELFF; CDR3nt: TGTGCCAGCTCAATGGGAGGACCAAACACCGGGGAGCTGTTTTTT
j_gene: TRBJ2-7; d_gene: NA; abundance: NA; v_gene: TRBV9; CDR3aa: CASSVEQVSYEQYF; CDR3nt: TGTGCCAGCAGCGTAGAACAGGTCTCCTACGAGCAGTACTTC
j_gene: TRBJ1-6; d_gene: NA; abundance: NA; v_gene: TRBV12-3/TRBV12-4; CDR3aa: CASSLGGSPLHF; CDR3nt: TGTGCCAGCAGTCTGGGGGGTTCACCCCTCCACTTT
j_gene: TRBJ1-6; d_gene: TRBD1; abundance: few; v_gene: TRBV7-2; CDR3aa: CASRPGTGDNSPLHF; CDR3nt: TGTGCCAGCAGGCCCGGGACAGGGGACAATTCACCCCTCCACTTT
j_gene: TRBJ2-1; d_gene: NA; abundance: NA; v_gene: TRBV30; CDR3aa: CAWSFRTHGDYNEQFF; CDR3nt: TGTGCCTGGAGTTTCAGGACCCACGGGGACTACAATGAGCAGTTCTTC
j_gene: TRBJ2-1; d_gene: NA; abundance: NA; v_gene: TRBV6-4; CDR3aa: CASSDRRYYNEQFF; CDR3nt: TGTGCCAGCAGTGACCGCAGGTACTACAATGAGCAGTTCTTC
j_gene: TRBJ1-4; d_gene: TRBD1; abundance: NA; v_gene: TRBV5-1; CDR3aa: CASSLGTGAVWPNEKLFF; CDR3nt: TGCGCCAGCAGCTTGGGGACAGGGGCGGTTTGGCCTAATGAAAAACTGTTTTTT
j_gene: TRBJ2-7; d_gene: NA; abundance: NA; v_gene: TRBV7-3; CDR3aa: CASSLIGGSSYEQYF; CDR3nt: TGTGCCAGCAGCTTAATTGGGGGCAGCTCCTACGAGCAGTACTTC
j_gene: TRBJ2-7; d_gene: NA; abundance: NA; v_gene: TRBV21-1; CDR3aa: CASSNRGGIYEQYF; CDR3nt: TGTGCCAGCAGCAACCGGGGGGGGATATACGAGCAGTACTTC
j_gene: TRBJ2-2; d_gene: TRBD1; abundance: NA; v_gene: TRBV5-5; CDR3aa: CASSRDGTGNTGELFF; CDR3nt: TGTGCCAGCAGCCGCGACGGGACAGGGAACACCGGGGAGCTGTTTTTT
j_gene: TRBJ1-2; d_gene: TRBD1; abundance: NA; v_gene: TRBV6-5; CDR3aa: CASSTQGAAYGYTF; CDR3nt: TGTGCCAGCAGTACACAGGGGGCTGCCTATGGCTACACCTTC